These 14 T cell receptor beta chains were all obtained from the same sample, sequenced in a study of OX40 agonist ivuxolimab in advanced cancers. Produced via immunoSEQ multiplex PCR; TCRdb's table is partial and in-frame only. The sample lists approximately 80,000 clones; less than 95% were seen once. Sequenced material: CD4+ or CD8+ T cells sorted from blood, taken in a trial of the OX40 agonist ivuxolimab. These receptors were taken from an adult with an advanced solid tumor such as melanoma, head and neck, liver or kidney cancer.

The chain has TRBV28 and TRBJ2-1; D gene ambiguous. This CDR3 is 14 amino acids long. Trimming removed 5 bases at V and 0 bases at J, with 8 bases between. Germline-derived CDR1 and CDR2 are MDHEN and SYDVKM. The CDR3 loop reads CASSIVRSYNEQFF. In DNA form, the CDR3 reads TGTGCCAGCAGTATTGTGCGCTCCTACAATGAGCAGTTCTTC. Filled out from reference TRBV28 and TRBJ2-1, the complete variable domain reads DVKVTQSSRYLVKRTGEKVFLECVQDMDHENMFWYRQDPGLGLRLIYFSYDVKMKEKGDIPEGYSVSREKKERFSLILESASTNQTSMYLCASSIVRSYNEQFFGPGTRLTVL.

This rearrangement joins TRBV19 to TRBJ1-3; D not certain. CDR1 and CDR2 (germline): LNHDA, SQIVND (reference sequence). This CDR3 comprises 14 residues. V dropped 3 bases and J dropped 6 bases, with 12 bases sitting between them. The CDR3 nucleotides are TGTGCCAGTAGTATTGCGGGCGAAGTAAACACCATATATTTT. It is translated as CASSIAGEVNTIYF.

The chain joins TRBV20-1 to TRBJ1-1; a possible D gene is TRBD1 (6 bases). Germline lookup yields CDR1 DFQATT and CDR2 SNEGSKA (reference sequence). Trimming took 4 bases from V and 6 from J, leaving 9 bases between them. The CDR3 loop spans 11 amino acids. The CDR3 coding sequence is TGCAGTGCTACCACAGGGCCTGAAGCTTTCTTT. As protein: CSATTGPEAFF.

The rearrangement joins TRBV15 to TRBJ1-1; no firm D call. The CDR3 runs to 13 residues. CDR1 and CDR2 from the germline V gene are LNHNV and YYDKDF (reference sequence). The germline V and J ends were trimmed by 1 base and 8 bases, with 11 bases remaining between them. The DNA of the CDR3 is TGTGCCACCAGCAGAGCTCCAGGAAGGGAAGCTTTCTTT. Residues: CATSRAPGREAFF.

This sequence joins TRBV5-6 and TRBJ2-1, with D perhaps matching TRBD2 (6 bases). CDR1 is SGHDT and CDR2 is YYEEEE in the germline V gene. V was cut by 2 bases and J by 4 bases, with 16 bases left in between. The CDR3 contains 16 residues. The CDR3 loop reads CASSFVLAFRYNEQFF. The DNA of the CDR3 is TGTGCCAGCAGCTTCGTACTAGCTTTCAGGTACAATGAGCAGTTCTTC.

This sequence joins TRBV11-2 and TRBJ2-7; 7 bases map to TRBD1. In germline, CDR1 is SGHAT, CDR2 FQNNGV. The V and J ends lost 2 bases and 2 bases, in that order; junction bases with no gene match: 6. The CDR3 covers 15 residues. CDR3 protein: CASSLQPGQTYEQYV. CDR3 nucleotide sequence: TGTGCCAGCAGCTTACAACCGGGACAGACCTACGAGCAGTACGTC.

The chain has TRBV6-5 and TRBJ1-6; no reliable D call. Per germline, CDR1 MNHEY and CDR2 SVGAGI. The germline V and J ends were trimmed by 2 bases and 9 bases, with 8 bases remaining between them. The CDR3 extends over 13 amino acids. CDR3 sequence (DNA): TGTGCCAGCAGTTACAATAAGGGTTCACCCCTCCACTTT. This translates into CASSYNKGSPLHF.

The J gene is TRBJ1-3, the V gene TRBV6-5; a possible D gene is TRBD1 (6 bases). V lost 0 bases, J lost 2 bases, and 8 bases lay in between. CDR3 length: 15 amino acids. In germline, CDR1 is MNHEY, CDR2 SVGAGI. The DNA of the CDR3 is TGTGCCAGCAGTTACTCAGGGGGTCCTGGAAACACCATATATTTT. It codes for CASSYSGGPGNTIYF.

CDR3 bases: TGTGCCAGCAGTTTCGGCGGTCATGGCTACACCTTC. Translated: CASSFGGHGYTF. The rearrangement links TRBV28 to TRBJ1-2; D unresolved. The CDR3 sequence is 12 residues long. Germline loops: CDR1 MDHEN, CDR2 SYDVKM. V was cut by 3 bases and J by 6 bases, with 8 bases left in between.

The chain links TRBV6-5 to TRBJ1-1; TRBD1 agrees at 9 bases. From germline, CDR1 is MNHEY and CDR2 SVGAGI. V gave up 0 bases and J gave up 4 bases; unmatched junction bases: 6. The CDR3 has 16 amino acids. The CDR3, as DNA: TGTGCCAGCAGTTACTCCGGGACAGGGAGTGTCACTGAAGCTTTCTTT. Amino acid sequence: CASSYSGTGSVTEAFF.

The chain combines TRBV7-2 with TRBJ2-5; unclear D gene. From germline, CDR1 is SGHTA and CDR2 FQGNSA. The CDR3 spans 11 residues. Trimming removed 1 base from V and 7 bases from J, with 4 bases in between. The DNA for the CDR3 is TGTGCCAGCAGCTTAGAAGTGACCCAGTACTTC. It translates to CASSLEVTQYF.

The CDR3 spells CASSTGGRYEQYF. The CDR3 bases are TGCGCCAGCTCGACAGGGGGCCGCTACGAGCAGTACTTC. The chain is built from TRBV10-2 and TRBJ2-7, with 10 bases identical to TRBD1. The CDR3 spans 13 residues. Germline loops: CDR1 WSHSY, CDR2 SAAADI. V gave up 8 bases and J gave up 3 bases; unmatched junction bases: 4.

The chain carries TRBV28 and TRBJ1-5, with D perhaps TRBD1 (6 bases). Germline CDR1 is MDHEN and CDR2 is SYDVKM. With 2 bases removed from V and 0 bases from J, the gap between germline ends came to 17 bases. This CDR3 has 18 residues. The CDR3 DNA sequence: TGTGCCAGCAGTTTAGGGCTCAGGGGCCTCTTTAGCAATCAGCCCCAGCATTTT. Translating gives CASSLGLRGLFSNQPQHF.

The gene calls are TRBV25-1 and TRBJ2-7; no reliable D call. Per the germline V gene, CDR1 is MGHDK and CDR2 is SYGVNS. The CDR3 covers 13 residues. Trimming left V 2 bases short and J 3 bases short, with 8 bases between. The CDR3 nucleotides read TGTGCCAGCAGTGAAACACACTACTACGAGCAGTACTTC. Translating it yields CASSETHYYEQYF.